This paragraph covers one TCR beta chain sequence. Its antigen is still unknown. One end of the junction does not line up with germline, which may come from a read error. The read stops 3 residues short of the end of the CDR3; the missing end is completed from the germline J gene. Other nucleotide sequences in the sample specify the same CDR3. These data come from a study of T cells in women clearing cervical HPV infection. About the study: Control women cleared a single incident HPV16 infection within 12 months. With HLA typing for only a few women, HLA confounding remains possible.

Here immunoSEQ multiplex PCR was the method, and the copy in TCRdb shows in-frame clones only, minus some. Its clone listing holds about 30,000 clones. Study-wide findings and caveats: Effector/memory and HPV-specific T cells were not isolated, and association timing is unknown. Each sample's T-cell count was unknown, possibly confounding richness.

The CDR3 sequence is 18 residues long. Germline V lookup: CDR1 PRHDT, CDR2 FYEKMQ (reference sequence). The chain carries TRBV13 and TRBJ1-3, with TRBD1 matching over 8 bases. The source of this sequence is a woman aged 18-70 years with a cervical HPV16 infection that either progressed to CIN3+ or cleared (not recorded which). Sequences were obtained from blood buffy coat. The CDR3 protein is CASSPEYGTGIFKNTIYF. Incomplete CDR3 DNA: TGTGCCAGCAGCCCGGAGTACGGGACAGGCATTTTTAAGAACACG.